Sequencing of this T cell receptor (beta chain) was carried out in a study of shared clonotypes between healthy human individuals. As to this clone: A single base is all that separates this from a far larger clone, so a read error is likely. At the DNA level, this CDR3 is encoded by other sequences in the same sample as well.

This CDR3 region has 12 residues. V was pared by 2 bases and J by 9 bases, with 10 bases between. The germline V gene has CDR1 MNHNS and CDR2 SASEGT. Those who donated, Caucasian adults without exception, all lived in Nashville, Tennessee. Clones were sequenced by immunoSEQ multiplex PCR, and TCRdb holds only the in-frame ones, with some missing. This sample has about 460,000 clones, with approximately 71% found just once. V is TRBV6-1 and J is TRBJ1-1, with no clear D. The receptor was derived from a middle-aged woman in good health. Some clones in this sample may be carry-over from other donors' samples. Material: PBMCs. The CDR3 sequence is CASSERAGKAFF. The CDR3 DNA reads TGTGCCAGCAGTGAAAGAGCCGGTAAAGCTTTCTTT.